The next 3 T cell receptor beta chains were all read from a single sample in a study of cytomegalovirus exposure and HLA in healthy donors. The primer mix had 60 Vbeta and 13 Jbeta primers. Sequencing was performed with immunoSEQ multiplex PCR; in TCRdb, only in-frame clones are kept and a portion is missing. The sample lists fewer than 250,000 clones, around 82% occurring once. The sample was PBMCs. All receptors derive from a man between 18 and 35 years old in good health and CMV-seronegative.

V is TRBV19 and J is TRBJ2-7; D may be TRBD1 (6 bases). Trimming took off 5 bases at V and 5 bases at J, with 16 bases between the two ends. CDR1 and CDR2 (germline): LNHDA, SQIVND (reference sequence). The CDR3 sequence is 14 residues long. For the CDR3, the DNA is TGTGCCAGTAGTCTCACAGGGAACGGACACGAGCAGTACTTC. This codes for CASSLTGNGHEQYF.

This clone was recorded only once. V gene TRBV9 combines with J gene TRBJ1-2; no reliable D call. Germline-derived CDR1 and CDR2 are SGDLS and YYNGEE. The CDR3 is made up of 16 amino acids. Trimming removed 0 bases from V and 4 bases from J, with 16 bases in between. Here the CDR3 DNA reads TGTGCCAGCAGCGTAGCCCCGAGCGGGGAAATCTATGGCTACACCTTC. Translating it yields CASSVAPSGEIYGYTF.

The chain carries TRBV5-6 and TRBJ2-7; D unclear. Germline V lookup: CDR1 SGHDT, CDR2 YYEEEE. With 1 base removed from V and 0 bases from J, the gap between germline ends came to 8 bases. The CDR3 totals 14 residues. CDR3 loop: CASSLQATSYEQYF. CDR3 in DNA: TGTGCCAGCAGCTTGCAGGCTACCTCCTACGAGCAGTACTTC.